This T cell receptor (beta chain) was retrieved from a study of CD8+ T cells in alopecia areata. Reverse transcription of extracted RNA yielded cDNA, which provided the sequencing template. The method was immunoSEQ multiplex PCR; TCRdb's version includes in-frame clones alone and lacks a portion of them. The sample has approximately 200,000 clones; approximately 47% are singletons. Treatment denoted: oral pan-JAK inhibitor, 5-10 mg twice daily. This clone was seen more than once but under ten times. The clonotype comes from a human donor with alopecia areata. Source: CD4+ T cells sorted from blood, taken at roughly week 36, from a patient treated with tofacitinib.

The CDR3 DNA reads TGTGCCACCACAACCTCGGAGACCCAGTACTTC. It translates to CATTTSETQYF. V usage is TRBV7-8 and J usage is TRBJ2-5; D not certain. V was trimmed by 10 bases and J by 5 bases, leaving 11 bases between them. The germline V gene encodes CDR1 SGHVS and CDR2 FQNEAQ. This CDR3 is built from 11 residues.